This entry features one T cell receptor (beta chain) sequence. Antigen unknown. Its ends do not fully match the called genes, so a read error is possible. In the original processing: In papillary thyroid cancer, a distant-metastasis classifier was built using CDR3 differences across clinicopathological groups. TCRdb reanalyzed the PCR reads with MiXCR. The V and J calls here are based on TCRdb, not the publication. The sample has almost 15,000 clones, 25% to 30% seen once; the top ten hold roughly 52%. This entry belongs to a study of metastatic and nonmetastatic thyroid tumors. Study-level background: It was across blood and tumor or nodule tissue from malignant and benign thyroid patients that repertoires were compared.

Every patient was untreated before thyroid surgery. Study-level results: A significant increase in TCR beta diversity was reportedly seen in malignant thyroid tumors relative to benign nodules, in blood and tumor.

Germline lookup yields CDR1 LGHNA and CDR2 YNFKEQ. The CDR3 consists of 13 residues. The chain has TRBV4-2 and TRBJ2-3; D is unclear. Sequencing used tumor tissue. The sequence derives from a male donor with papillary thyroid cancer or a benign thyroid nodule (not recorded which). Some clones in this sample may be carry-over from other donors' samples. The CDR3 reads CASIQDSGVAQYF. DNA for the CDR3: TGTGCCAGCATCCAAGATAGTGGGGTCGCGCAGTATTTT.